The rows below give T cell receptor beta chains drawn from one sample of a study of control samples from healthy donors and cancer patients. Profiled with immunoSEQ multiplex PCR; TCRdb holds only in-frame clones, not every one. The data contain about 250,000 clones, roughly 87% of them singletons. Material for sequencing was PBMCs. Receptors were obtained from a woman aged 60-75 years with lung cancer. Both conserved end residues are part of each CDR3. A D gene is named only where the DNA matches it firmly. Clone size appears in some rows only: once, few, many, or a class for an expanded clone.

J gene: TRBJ1-1; V gene: TRBV5-1; clone size: -; D gene: TRBD1; CDR3 protein: CASSWGTGGLTEAFF; CDR3 DNA: TGCGCCAGCAGCTGGGGGACAGGGGGCCTCACTGAAGCTTTCTTT
J gene: TRBJ1-5; V gene: TRBV18; clone size: -; D gene: -; CDR3 protein: CASSQGARQPQHF; CDR3 DNA: TGTGCCAGCTCACAGGGTGCGCGGCAGCCCCAGCATTTT
J gene: TRBJ1-3; V gene: TRBV18; clone size: -; D gene: -; CDR3 protein: CASSSIREYGNTIYF; CDR3 DNA: TGTGCCAGCTCGTCCATTAGGGAATACGGAAACACCATATATTTT
J gene: TRBJ2-1; V gene: TRBV29-1; clone size: -; D gene: -; CDR3 protein: CSVEDQVGYNEQFF; CDR3 DNA: TGCAGCGTTGAGGATCAAGTGGGTTACAATGAGCAGTTCTTC
J gene: TRBJ2-7; V gene: TRBV30; clone size: -; D gene: -; CDR3 protein: CAWSVLAATYEQYF; CDR3 DNA: TGTGCCTGGAGTGTGTTAGCGGCTACCTACGAGCAGTACTTC
J gene: TRBJ2-3; V gene: TRBV2; clone size: -; D gene: TRBD1; CDR3 protein: CASSHRDRDTDTQYF; CDR3 DNA: TGTGCCAGCAGTCATCGGGACAGGGACACAGATACGCAGTATTTT
J gene: TRBJ2-1; V gene: TRBV2; clone size: -; D gene: -; CDR3 protein: CASGFTGQGQFF; CDR3 DNA: TGTGCCAGCGGATTCACAGGGCAAGGGCAGTTCTTC
J gene: TRBJ1-1; V gene: TRBV27; clone size: -; D gene: -; CDR3 protein: CASSHLLQGAGEVAEAFF; CDR3 DNA: TGTGCCAGCAGTCACCTCCTACAGGGTGCAGGGGAGGTCGCTGAAGCTTTCTTT
J gene: TRBJ1-6; V gene: TRBV18; clone size: -; D gene: -; CDR3 protein: CASSPGRGDNSPLHF; CDR3 DNA: TGTGCCAGCTCACCAGGCAGGGGCGACAATTCACCCCTCCACTTT
J gene: TRBJ1-2; V gene: TRBV15; clone size: -; D gene: -; CDR3 protein: CATSRPGEGPSYGYTF; CDR3 DNA: TGTGCCACCAGCAGACCCGGGGAGGGCCCTTCTTATGGCTACACCTTC
J gene: TRBJ2-1; V gene: TRBV6-5; clone size: -; D gene: TRBD2; CDR3 protein: CASSSGGGQLEQFF; CDR3 DNA: TGTGCCAGTTCCTCCGGGGGAGGGCAACTTGAGCAGTTCTTC
J gene: TRBJ1-1; V gene: TRBV15; clone size: once; D gene: -; CDR3 protein: CATSRDAGLDGGAFF; CDR3 DNA: TGTGCCACCAGCAGAGACGCGGGGCTGGACGGGGGAGCTTTCTTT
J gene: TRBJ2-1; V gene: TRBV18; clone size: -; D gene: TRBD2; CDR3 protein: CASSPRLADEQFF; CDR3 DNA: TGTGCCAGCTCACCCAGACTAGCCGATGAGCAGTTCTTC
J gene: TRBJ2-3; V gene: TRBV18; clone size: -; D gene: -; CDR3 protein: CASSFGGAYDGDTQYF; CDR3 DNA: TGTGCCAGCTCTTTTGGGGGGGCCTACGATGGAGATACGCAGTATTTT
J gene: TRBJ1-4; V gene: TRBV7-9; clone size: -; D gene: TRBD1; CDR3 protein: CASRGDRSNEKLFF; CDR3 DNA: TGTGCCAGCAGGGGGGACAGGTCGAATGAAAAACTGTTTTTT
J gene: TRBJ1-2; V gene: TRBV5-1; clone size: -; D gene: -; CDR3 protein: CASSLEGSSSKDYTF; CDR3 DNA: TGCGCCAGCAGCTTGGAGGGGTCATCCTCAAAAGACTACACCTTC